A selection of T cell receptor beta chains follows, all from one sample in a study of blood T cells in healthy people across ages. A single record per CDR3 protein comes from TCRdb applying MiXCR to the 5' RACE reads. The repertoire consists of 500,000 to 700,000 distinct CDR3 sequences, with approximately 30% occurring once and the leading ten covering about a sixth. The specimen sequenced was blood. The source is a woman aged 80 or over in good health. Each CDR3 is given with its conserved first and last residue. The D gene is left open where the match is weak. A row's size may be missing; if present it is once, few, many or a size class.

clone_size: many; v_call: TRBV7-7; d_call: NA; j_call: TRBJ2-5; cdr3_nt: TGTGCTAGCAGCCCCCGGCTGGGGGAGACCCAGTACTTC; cdr3_aa: CASSPRLGETQYF
clone_size: many; v_call: TRBV20-1; d_call: NA; j_call: TRBJ2-5; cdr3_nt: TGCAGTGCTAGAGATCGAAAGACCCAGTACTTC; cdr3_aa: CSARDRKTQYF
clone_size: few; v_call: TRBV6-2/TRBV6-3; d_call: NA; j_call: TRBJ2-2; cdr3_nt: TGTGCCAGCAGCAACGCCCGTAACACCGGGGAGCTGTTTTTT; cdr3_aa: CASSNARNTGELFF
clone_size: few; v_call: TRBV10-3; d_call: TRBD2; j_call: TRBJ2-7; cdr3_nt: TGTGCCACCGCCTGGACTAGCGTAGACGAGCAGTACTTC; cdr3_aa: CATAWTSVDEQYF
clone_size: NA; v_call: TRBV4-3; d_call: TRBD1; j_call: TRBJ2-3; cdr3_nt: TGCGCCAGCAGCCCAGGGACAGGGGTGAGAGATACGCAGTATTTT; cdr3_aa: CASSPGTGVRDTQYF
clone_size: NA; v_call: TRBV23-1; d_call: NA; j_call: TRBJ1-5; cdr3_nt: TGCGCCAGCAGTCAAATTCCAGGGACGGGGTTGGGACAGCCCCAGCATTTT; cdr3_aa: CASSQIPGTGLGQPQHF
clone_size: NA; v_call: TRBV19; d_call: NA; j_call: TRBJ2-1; cdr3_nt: TGTGCCGGTAGTATCTTCAAACAGTACAATGAGCAGTTCTTC; cdr3_aa: CAGSIFKQYNEQFF
clone_size: NA; v_call: TRBV7-8; d_call: NA; j_call: TRBJ1-5; cdr3_nt: TGTGCCAGCAGCTTAGAGAAGAATCAGCCCCAGCATTTT; cdr3_aa: CASSLEKNQPQHF
clone_size: NA; v_call: TRBV3-1; d_call: NA; j_call: TRBJ2-7; cdr3_nt: TGTGCCAGCAGCCAAGGGTCGGGATTCACCTACGAGCAGTACTTC; cdr3_aa: CASSQGSGFTYEQYF
clone_size: many; v_call: TRBV13; d_call: NA; j_call: TRBJ2-3; cdr3_nt: TGTGCCAGCACGTGGGTCCCCGCAGATACGCAGTATTTT; cdr3_aa: CASTWVPADTQYF
clone_size: many; v_call: TRBV4-2; d_call: NA; j_call: TRBJ2-3; cdr3_nt: TGTGCCAGCAGCCAAGGATCCACAGTTGGACACACAGATACGCAGTATTTT; cdr3_aa: CASSQGSTVGHTDTQYF
clone_size: many; v_call: TRBV6-5; d_call: TRBD2; j_call: TRBJ2-3; cdr3_nt: TGTGCCAGCACGAACGGGGGGGTTACAGATACGCAGTATTTT; cdr3_aa: CASTNGGVTDTQYF
clone_size: few; v_call: TRBV28; d_call: NA; j_call: TRBJ1-1; cdr3_nt: TGTGCCAGCAGTGTTGTGTACACTGAAGCTTTCTTT; cdr3_aa: CASSVVYTEAFF
clone_size: many; v_call: TRBV28; d_call: TRBD1; j_call: TRBJ1-2; cdr3_nt: TGTGCCAGCAGTCCACGACAGGGCCGGCGCTATGGCTACACCTTC; cdr3_aa: CASSPRQGRRYGYTF
clone_size: NA; v_call: TRBV7-2; d_call: TRBD1; j_call: TRBJ1-6; cdr3_nt: TGTGCCAGCAGCAGCCAGGGACAGAATAATTCACCCCTCCACTTT; cdr3_aa: CASSSQGQNNSPLHF
clone_size: NA; v_call: TRBV5-8; d_call: NA; j_call: TRBJ1-6; cdr3_nt: TGTGCCAGCAGCTTGGGAGGCTGGCGGAGGAATTCACCCCTCCACTTT; cdr3_aa: CASSLGGWRRNSPLHF
clone_size: NA; v_call: TRBV2; d_call: NA; j_call: TRBJ2-1; cdr3_nt: TGTGCCGGCAGTTCGTCTAGAGGGAATGAGCGGTTCTTC; cdr3_aa: CAGSSSRGNERFF
clone_size: NA; v_call: TRBV15; d_call: NA; j_call: TRBJ2-3; cdr3_nt: TGTGCCACCAGCAGATCTAGAGGGGCGGCTAGCACAGATACGCAGTATTTT; cdr3_aa: CATSRSRGAASTDTQYF
clone_size: many; v_call: TRBV7-3; d_call: NA; j_call: TRBJ2-1; cdr3_nt: TGTGCCAGCAGCCCCGGCGGCGATGAGCAGTTCTTC; cdr3_aa: CASSPGGDEQFF
clone_size: NA; v_call: TRBV19; d_call: TRBD2; j_call: TRBJ2-1; cdr3_nt: TGTGCCGGAGGGGCTAGCGGAACCTCGGAGCAGTTCTTC; cdr3_aa: CAGGASGTSEQFF
clone_size: many; v_call: TRBV9; d_call: TRBD2; j_call: TRBJ2-1; cdr3_nt: TGTGCCAGCAGCGCTATCGGGGGGGGTAACAATGAGCAGTTCTTC; cdr3_aa: CASSAIGGGNNEQFF
clone_size: NA; v_call: TRBV30; d_call: TRBD1; j_call: TRBJ1-3; cdr3_nt: TGTGCCTGGACCCCCCAGGGGGCGCCCGGAAACACCATATATTTT; cdr3_aa: CAWTPQGAPGNTIYF
clone_size: NA; v_call: TRBV10-3; d_call: NA; j_call: TRBJ2-2; cdr3_nt: TGTGCCATCAGCCTGACAGGGAACACCGGGGAGCTGTTTTTT; cdr3_aa: CAISLTGNTGELFF
clone_size: many; v_call: TRBV7-9; d_call: NA; j_call: TRBJ1-1; cdr3_nt: TGTGCCAGCAGCTTAGAAGCCCGGGGTCGGGGAGGGAACACTGAAGCTTTCTTT; cdr3_aa: CASSLEARGRGGNTEAFF
clone_size: many; v_call: TRBV24-1; d_call: NA; j_call: TRBJ2-3; cdr3_nt: TGTGCCACCAGTGATTTGCTTACTAGCCCAGATACGCAGTATTTT; cdr3_aa: CATSDLLTSPDTQYF
clone_size: many; v_call: TRBV5-5; d_call: NA; j_call: TRBJ2-6; cdr3_nt: TGTGCCAGCAGCTTTGCGTACTCTGGGGCCAACGTCCTGACTTTC; cdr3_aa: CASSFAYSGANVLTF
clone_size: few; v_call: TRBV7-8; d_call: NA; j_call: TRBJ1-2; cdr3_nt: TGTGCCAGCAGCAACCTACAGGGCGGCTATGGCTACACCTTC; cdr3_aa: CASSNLQGGYGYTF
clone_size: NA; v_call: TRBV7-2; d_call: TRBD1; j_call: TRBJ1-5; cdr3_nt: TGTGCCAGCAGCCGACAGGGGGCTTTGAATCAGCCCCAGCATTTT; cdr3_aa: CASSRQGALNQPQHF